This TCR beta chain was sequenced for a study of T cells in Graves' hyperthyroidism and ophthalmopathy. This clonotype came up many times. Its antigen is still unknown. General study results and limits: In validation, the model predicted ophthalmopathy. These predictions came a median about 6.5 months before onset. Among clonotypes expanded in thyroid above 0.001, most were also found in blood.

From approximately 9.3 ml of fresh peripheral blood, PBMCs were isolated. The germline V gene has CDR1 MNHEY and CDR2 SMNVEV (reference sequence). Trimming took 2 bases from V and 8 from J; bases not matched to a gene: 6. This CDR3 has 15 amino acids. Using RNA transcripts as the source, TCR beta CDR3 regions were amplified. The HTBI primer set was used in a first-round RT-PCR of the TCR CDR3. A single record per CDR3 protein comes from TCRdb applying MiXCR to the multiplex PCR reads. The sample includes 190,000 or so distinct CDR3 sequences, around 19% of them seen just once. The source is a man aged 40-49 years with Graves' hyperthyroidism. The sample comprised blood. The chain joins TRBV27 to TRBJ2-1; 10 nucleotides line up with TRBD2. This CDR3 reads CASSLLIAGGHEQFF. The DNA for the CDR3 is TGTGCCAGCAGTTTACTGATAGCGGGGGGCCATGAGCAGTTCTTC.